This is a list of T cell receptor beta chains from one sample in a study of cytomegalovirus exposure and HLA in healthy donors. Generated by immunoSEQ multiplex PCR, the TCRdb table keeps only in-frame clones and is missing some. Altogether 150,000 to 200,000 clones are present, approximately 80% being singletons, with the ten largest covering roughly 12%. Sequenced sample: PBMCs. All receptors derive from a woman between 25 and 40 years old in good health and CMV-seropositive. Each CDR3 is given with its conserved first and last residue. A D gene is named only where the DNA matches it firmly. Not all rows give a size; the values are once, few, many and, for expanded clones, a class.

D: TRBD2; J: TRBJ2-1; V: TRBV28; length: 18; size: -; CDR3: CASSQNFGLAGEVDEQFF; DNA: TGTGCCAGCAGCCAAAACTTCGGACTAGCGGGGGAAGTCGATGAGCAGTTCTTC
D: -; J: TRBJ1-1; V: TRBV2; length: 10; size: -; CDR3: CASSAGRAFF; DNA: TGTGCCAGCAGTGCGGGGAGAGCTTTCTTT
D: -; J: TRBJ2-2; V: TRBV11-2; length: 14; size: -; CDR3: CASSLVRGTRELFF; DNA: TGTGCCAGCAGCTTAGTTAGGGGGACCAGGGAGCTGTTTTTT
D: TRBD1; J: TRBJ1-1; V: TRBV11-2; length: 15; size: once; CDR3: CASSSTDRVSPEAFF; DNA: TGTGCCAGCAGCTCGACCGACAGGGTCTCCCCTGAAGCTTTCTTT
D: TRBD1; J: TRBJ2-7; V: TRBV5-4; length: 15; size: -; CDR3: CASSVTGIRYSEQYF; DNA: TGTGCCAGCAGCGTGACAGGGATTAGGTATTCCGAGCAGTACTTC
D: TRBD1; J: TRBJ2-5; V: TRBV19; length: 14; size: -; CDR3: CASSITGGEETQYF; DNA: TGTGCCAGTAGTATTACAGGGGGAGAAGAGACCCAGTACTTC
D: TRBD1; J: TRBJ1-2; V: TRBV28; length: 15; size: -; CDR3: CASRPTGGRRFGYTF; DNA: TGTGCCAGCAGACCCACAGGGGGCAGGAGATTTGGCTACACCTTC
D: -; J: TRBJ2-7; V: TRBV7-8; length: 13; size: -; CDR3: CASSLAANYEQYF; DNA: TGTGCCAGCAGCTTGGCCGCCAACTACGAGCAGTACTTC
D: TRBD1; J: TRBJ1-5; V: TRBV6-1; length: 15; size: -; CDR3: CASSVGTGGGQPQHF; DNA: TGTGCCAGCAGTGTCGGGACAGGGGGCGGACAGCCCCAGCATTTT
D: TRBD1; J: TRBJ1-2; V: TRBV5-1; length: 14; size: few; CDR3: CASSAQTGNLGYTF; DNA: TGCGCCAGCAGCGCACAGACAGGGAATTTAGGCTACACCTTC
D: TRBD2; J: TRBJ2-3; V: TRBV7-3; length: 15; size: -; CDR3: CASSRIWGGMDTQYF; DNA: TGTGCCAGCAGCCGAATATGGGGAGGGATGGATACGCAGTATTTT
D: TRBD2; J: TRBJ2-5; V: TRBV19; length: 15; size: -; CDR3: CASSIGRGREETQYF; DNA: TGTGCCAGTAGTATTGGGCGCGGGAGGGAAGAGACCCAGTACTTC
D: TRBD2; J: TRBJ2-3; V: TRBV10-1; length: 15; size: -; CDR3: CASSVLREGTDTQYF; DNA: TGCGCCAGCAGTGTTCTGCGGGAGGGTACAGATACGCAGTATTTT
D: -; J: TRBJ2-4; V: TRBV6-5; length: 13; size: -; CDR3: CASSPQGVNIQYF; DNA: TGTGCCAGCAGCCCCCAGGGCGTGAACATTCAGTACTTC
D: TRBD1; J: TRBJ2-3; V: TRBV6-6; length: 16; size: -; CDR3: CASSYPLTGVTDTQYF; DNA: TGTGCCAGCAGTTACCCGCTGACAGGGGTTACAGATACGCAGTATTTT
D: TRBD1; J: TRBJ1-3; V: TRBV7-2; length: 15; size: once; CDR3: CASSGNRGGLNTIYF; DNA: TGTGCCAGCAGCGGAAACAGGGGAGGCTTGAACACCATATATTTT
D: TRBD2; J: TRBJ2-7; V: TRBV15; length: 15; size: once; CDR3: CATSRDGTSGYEQYF; DNA: TGTGCCACCAGCAGAGATGGGACTAGCGGTTACGAGCAGTACTTC
D: -; J: TRBJ2-2; V: TRBV11-2; length: 16; size: -; CDR3: CASSLVLQRLSGELFF; DNA: TGTGCCAGCAGCTTAGTCCTCCAGCGGTTGAGCGGGGAGCTGTTTTTT
D: -; J: TRBJ2-1; V: TRBV6-1; length: 14; size: -; CDR3: CASRIKTSYNEQFF; DNA: TGTGCCAGCAGAATTAAAACAAGCTACAATGAGCAGTTCTTC
D: TRBD1; J: TRBJ1-2; V: TRBV7-8; length: 14; size: -; CDR3: CATSLSGGAGGYTF; DNA: TGTGCCACCTCCCTGTCAGGGGGCGCGGGGGGCTACACCTTC
D: TRBD1; J: TRBJ1-2; V: TRBV30; length: 14; size: few; CDR3: CAWENGQGNYGYTF; DNA: TGTGCCTGGGAAAACGGACAGGGGAACTATGGCTACACCTTC
D: TRBD2; J: TRBJ2-5; V: TRBV28; length: 15; size: -; CDR3: CASSLFGLAQETQYF; DNA: TGTGCCAGCAGTTTGTTCGGACTAGCCCAGGAGACCCAGTACTTC
D: TRBD1; J: TRBJ1-1; V: TRBV27; length: 13; size: -; CDR3: CASGDRGNTEAFF; DNA: TGTGCCAGCGGGGACAGGGGGAACACTGAAGCTTTCTTT
D: -; J: TRBJ1-1; V: TRBV6-5; length: 12; size: -; CDR3: CASGPGNTEAFF; DNA: TGTGCCAGCGGCCCGGGGAACACTGAAGCTTTCTTT
D: -; J: TRBJ1-5; V: TRBV5-8; length: 13; size: -; CDR3: CASSPGSNQPQHF; DNA: TGTGCCAGCAGCCCCGGTAGCAATCAGCCCCAGCATTTT
D: -; J: TRBJ1-2; V: TRBV7-3; length: 15; size: -; CDR3: CASSPAGTTNYGYTF; DNA: TGTGCCAGCAGCCCAGCAGGAACAACGAACTATGGCTACACCTTC
D: -; J: TRBJ2-7; V: TRBV29-1; length: 13; size: -; CDR3: CSVRSSWSYEQYF; DNA: TGCAGCGTTCGTTCTAGCTGGTCCTACGAGCAGTACTTC
D: TRBD1; J: TRBJ1-1; V: TRBV28; length: 16; size: -; CDR3: CASSPQGLGVNTEAFF; DNA: TGTGCCAGCAGTCCACAGGGGTTGGGTGTAAACACTGAAGCTTTCTTT
D: TRBD1; J: TRBJ1-4; V: TRBV28; length: 15; size: -; CDR3: CATRDRGSANEKLFF; DNA: TGTGCCACCCGGGACAGGGGTTCAGCTAATGAAAAACTGTTTTTT
D: -; J: TRBJ2-3; V: TRBV4-1; length: 13; size: -; CDR3: CASSIPYTDTQYF; DNA: TGCGCCAGCAGCATCCCGTACACAGATACGCAGTATTTT
D: TRBD1; J: TRBJ2-7; V: TRBV5-1; length: 15; size: -; CDR3: CASSLFTGGGNEQYF; DNA: TGCGCCAGCAGCTTGTTCACAGGGGGCGGAAACGAGCAGTACTTC
D: -; J: TRBJ1-2; V: TRBV5-6; length: 13; size: -; CDR3: CASSLGGINGYTF; DNA: TGTGCCAGCAGCTTGGGAGGGATCAATGGCTACACCTTC
D: -; J: TRBJ2-7; V: TRBV6-1; length: 14; size: -; CDR3: CAIGTPRDSYEQYF; DNA: TGTGCCATCGGAACCCCCCGGGACTCCTACGAGCAGTACTTC
D: -; J: TRBJ2-5; V: TRBV5-6; length: 13; size: -; CDR3: CASSWTVGETQYF; DNA: TGTGCCAGCAGTTGGACAGTAGGGGAGACCCAGTACTTC
D: -; J: TRBJ2-7; V: TRBV7-8; length: 13; size: -; CDR3: CASSFDRGVGQYF; DNA: TGTGCCAGCAGCTTTGACAGAGGAGTTGGGCAGTACTTC
D: -; J: TRBJ2-2; V: TRBV11-2; length: 15; size: -; CDR3: CASSTGLDSSGELFF; DNA: TGTGCCAGCAGTACGGGTCTTGATAGTTCCGGGGAGCTGTTTTTT
D: -; J: TRBJ2-7; V: TRBV11-2; length: 13; size: -; CDR3: CASSFIQSYEQYF; DNA: TGTGCCAGCAGCTTCATACAGAGCTACGAGCAGTACTTC
D: -; J: TRBJ2-5; V: TRBV9; length: 14; size: -; CDR3: CASSVDPVSETQYF; DNA: TGTGCCAGCAGCGTAGATCCCGTATCCGAGACCCAGTACTTC
D: -; J: TRBJ1-4; V: TRBV9; length: 13; size: few; CDR3: CASSVDSSGKLFF; DNA: TGTGCCAGCAGCGTTGACAGTTCAGGGAAACTGTTTTTT
D: -; J: TRBJ2-7; V: TRBV27; length: 13; size: -; CDR3: CATSLGLYYEQYF; DNA: TGTGCCACCTCCCTGGGCCTATACTACGAGCAGTACTTC
D: -; J: TRBJ2-1; V: TRBV19; length: 12; size: -; CDR3: CASSIGAYEQFF; DNA: TGTGCCAGTAGTATAGGGGCCTATGAGCAGTTCTTC
D: -; J: TRBJ1-4; V: TRBV4-1; length: 14; size: -; CDR3: CASSPRAGNEKLFF; DNA: TGCGCCAGCAGCCCCAGGGCTGGTAATGAAAAACTGTTTTTT
D: TRBD2; J: TRBJ2-7; V: TRBV11-2; length: 15; size: -; CDR3: CASSWGLAGVDEQYF; DNA: TGTGCCAGCAGCTGGGGACTAGCGGGAGTTGACGAGCAGTACTTC
D: -; J: TRBJ1-5; V: TRBV5-6; length: 17; size: -; CDR3: CASSLAGGTDSNQPQHF; DNA: TGTGCCAGCAGCTTGGCCGGGGGGACGGATAGCAATCAGCCCCAGCATTTT
D: TRBD1; J: TRBJ2-7; V: TRBV9; length: 14; size: -; CDR3: CASSGDRGSYEQYF; DNA: TGTGCCAGCAGCGGAGACAGGGGTTCCTACGAGCAGTACTTC
D: -; J: TRBJ1-2; V: TRBV6-1; length: 15; size: -; CDR3: CASSEGRVANYGYTF; DNA: TGTGCCAGCAGTGAAGGTCGGGTGGCTAACTATGGCTACACCTTC
D: -; J: TRBJ2-2; V: TRBV2; length: 14; size: -; CDR3: CASFRAPNTGELFF; DNA: TGTGCCAGTTTCAGGGCACCTAACACCGGGGAGCTGTTTTTT
D: -; J: TRBJ1-1; V: TRBV6-5; length: 13; size: -; CDR3: CASRDSRGGEAFF; DNA: TGTGCCAGCAGGGACTCCCGAGGCGGTGAAGCTTTCTTT
D: TRBD1; J: TRBJ2-1; V: TRBV18; length: 18; size: -; CDR3: CASSPLGPRQGAYNEQFF; DNA: TGTGCCAGCTCACCACTAGGGCCTCGACAGGGGGCCTACAATGAGCAGTTCTTC
D: TRBD2; J: TRBJ2-1; V: TRBV5-6; length: 15; size: -; CDR3: CASSPTSGRANEQFF; DNA: TGTGCCAGCAGCCCAACTAGCGGGAGGGCCAATGAGCAGTTCTTC
D: TRBD2; J: TRBJ2-1; V: TRBV6-1; length: 16; size: -; CDR3: CASSAPSGSTLPGQFF; DNA: TGTGCCAGCAGTGCACCTAGCGGGAGCACCCTCCCGGGGCAGTTCTTC
D: TRBD1; J: TRBJ2-2; V: TRBV2; length: 15; size: few; CDR3: CASTGQATNTGELFF; DNA: TGTGCCAGCACCGGACAGGCTACGAACACCGGGGAGCTGTTTTTT
D: -; J: TRBJ2-5; V: TRBV11-3; length: 16; size: -; CDR3: CASSLSGPGGEETQYF; DNA: TGTGCCAGCAGCTTGAGTGGACCCGGAGGGGAAGAGACCCAGTACTTC
D: -; J: TRBJ2-1; V: TRBV2; length: 13; size: -; CDR3: CASESTGYNEQFF; DNA: TGTGCCAGCGAAAGCACGGGTTACAATGAGCAGTTCTTC
D: TRBD1; J: TRBJ1-2; V: TRBV6-1; length: 13; size: -; CDR3: CASSADRAEGYTF; DNA: TGTGCCAGCAGTGCAGACAGGGCGGAAGGCTACACCTTC
D: -; J: TRBJ2-7; V: TRBV27; length: 14; size: -; CDR3: CASSFDRNTYEQYF; DNA: TGTGCCAGCAGTTTCGACAGAAATACCTACGAGCAGTACTTC
D: -; J: TRBJ1-1; V: TRBV5-1; length: 13; size: -; CDR3: CASSLEADTEAFF; DNA: TGCGCCAGCAGCTTGGAAGCGGACACTGAAGCTTTCTTT